This TCR beta chain was captured in a study of early T cells in non-severe SARS-CoV-2 infection. CDR1 is SGHVS, CDR2 FQNEAQ, per germline. Deletions cut 3 bases from V and 4 bases from J, with 12 bases between. The CDR3 is 14 amino acids. TCRdb re-analysed the 5' RACE reads in MiXCR, keeping a single row per CDR3 protein. The sample consists of more than 50,000 distinct CDR3 sequences, approximately 13% of them appearing once. This clonotype was detected ten times or more. Sequencing used whole blood, obtained at baseline. This sequence was found in an adult who was a healthcare worker with PCR-confirmed SARS-CoV-2 infection or an uninfected control (not recorded which). This rearrangement joins TRBV7-8 to TRBJ1-2; D call uncertain. DNA of the CDR3: TGTGCCAGCAGCTTTCGAGGGAGCCCCTATGGCTACACCTTC. Its protein product is CASSFRGSPYGYTF.